The rows below give T cell receptor beta chains drawn from one sample of a study of cytomegalovirus exposure and HLA in healthy donors. Generated by immunoSEQ multiplex PCR, the TCRdb table keeps only in-frame clones and is missing some. The table includes about 120,000 clones, roughly 80% detected once. Specimen: PBMCs. These receptor sequences come from a male donor in good health and CMV-seronegative. Each CDR3 is given with its conserved first and last residue. The D gene is left open where the match is weak. Clone size is stated in some rows and not others, as once, few, many or a class when expanded.

v_gene	j_gene	d_gene	abundance	CDR3nt	CDR3aa
TRBV4-3	TRBJ2-5	-	-	TGCGCCAGCAGCCACCGCTGGGGGGGGGCTAGCGCCCAAGAGACCCAGTACTTC	CASSHRWGGASAQETQYF
TRBV6-1	TRBJ2-7	TRBD2	few	TGTGCCAGCAGTGACCTAGCGGATACCTACGAGCAGTACTTC	CASSDLADTYEQYF
TRBV18	TRBJ2-5	-	-	TGTGCCAGCTCACCATTAAGATCAGGCCCTTTACAAGAGACCCAGTACTTC	CASSPLRSGPLQETQYF
TRBV7-2	TRBJ2-4	-	few	TGTGCCAGCAGCTTCACGGGAGACATTCAGTACTTC	CASSFTGDIQYF
TRBV7-9	TRBJ2-5	TRBD2	-	TGTGCCAGCAGCTTAGGACTAGCGGGGGGAATCCAAGAGACCCAGTACTTC	CASSLGLAGGIQETQYF
TRBV6-1	TRBJ2-5	TRBD1	-	TGTGCCAGCACCGGGACAGGGCTAAAGACCCAGTACTTC	CASTGTGLKTQYF
TRBV27	TRBJ2-7	TRBD1	once	TGTGCCAGCAGTTTCAGGACATCCAAGGACAGGACCTACGAGCAGTACTTC	CASSFRTSKDRTYEQYF
TRBV6-4	TRBJ2-3	TRBD2	-	TGTGCCAGCAGTGACGGAGCGGGGGCCACAGATACGCAGTATTTT	CASSDGAGATDTQYF
TRBV27	TRBJ2-7	-	-	TGTGCCAGCAGTTCCAACTTCTACGAGCAGTACTTC	CASSSNFYEQYF
TRBV5-5	TRBJ2-5	TRBD2	few	TGTGCCAGCAGCTTGGGGCCGGGAGCGGGAGGAGAGACCCAGTACTTC	CASSLGPGAGGETQYF
TRBV6-1	TRBJ1-5	TRBD1	-	TGTGCCAGCGGACAGGGAGAGGATCAGCCCCAGCATTTT	CASGQGEDQPQHF
TRBV30	TRBJ2-3	-	-	TGTGCCTGGAGTATAGGGGCGCGAACCACGGATACGCAGTATTTT	CAWSIGARTTDTQYF
TRBV7-8	TRBJ1-1	-	few	TGTGCCAGCAGCCCGGAGACGGAGTTCACTGAAGCTTTCTTT	CASSPETEFTEAFF
TRBV4-1	TRBJ2-4	-	-	TGCGCCAGCAGCCAAGAAGTCCGGGGGGCGGACATTCAGTACTTC	CASSQEVRGADIQYF
TRBV10-3	TRBJ2-2	TRBD2	-	TGTGCCATCAGTAATCTAGCGGGAGTCACCGGGGAGCTGTTTTTT	CAISNLAGVTGELFF
TRBV6-5	TRBJ1-3	TRBD1	few	TGTGCCACCGCGGAGGGGGCGATGGTAAACACCATATATTTT	CATAEGAMVNTIYF
TRBV13	TRBJ2-1	TRBD2	-	TGTGCCAGCAGCTTAGGCCCAGGGCGGGAGGGCGATGAGCAGTTCTTC	CASSLGPGREGDEQFF
TRBV7-9	TRBJ1-5	-	-	TGTGCCAGCAGCCCGGGGGGGAGAGACAATCAGCCCCAGCATTTT	CASSPGGRDNQPQHF
TRBV25-1	TRBJ2-3	TRBD2	-	TGTGCCAGCAGTGGGCGGGAGAGCACAGATACGCAGTATTTT	CASSGRESTDTQYF
TRBV7-3	TRBJ2-3	TRBD1	-	TGTGCCAGCAGCCGGGACAGGGGCGCAGATACGCAGTATTTT	CASSRDRGADTQYF
TRBV6-6	TRBJ2-7	TRBD1	-	TGTGCCAGCAGTCCCGGGACAGGGAACGAGCAGTACTTC	CASSPGTGNEQYF
TRBV25-1	TRBJ2-7	TRBD1	few	TGTGCCAGCATCGGGACAGGACTCTACGAGCAGTACTTC	CASIGTGLYEQYF
TRBV9	TRBJ1-5	TRBD1	-	TGTGCCAGCAGCCTGACAGGGGATAGCAATCAGCCCCAGCATTTT	CASSLTGDSNQPQHF
TRBV11-2	TRBJ2-7	TRBD1	-	TGTGCCAGCAGCTTACCAGGGACAGGGTTCCACGAGCAGTACTTC	CASSLPGTGFHEQYF
TRBV10-3	TRBJ2-6	-	-	TGTGCCATCAAAACAGGGTTGGTGGATCCTGGGGCCAACGTCCTGACTTTC	CAIKTGLVDPGANVLTF
TRBV18	TRBJ2-5	TRBD1	-	TGTGCCAGCTCACGCTCCGGGACAGGGTCAGGAGAGACCCAGTACTTC	CASSRSGTGSGETQYF
TRBV7-9	TRBJ1-6	-	-	TGTGCCAGCAGCCCCCCCGGACAGCGGTATAATTCACCCCTCCACTTT	CASSPPGQRYNSPLHF
TRBV30	TRBJ1-1	-	-	TGTGCCTGGAGCTTTGGTGTAGCGGCGACCAACACTGAAGCTTTCTTT	CAWSFGVAATNTEAFF
TRBV5-6	TRBJ1-1	-	-	TGTGCCAGCAGCTTGGTAGGACAGACACGAGGTACTGAAGCTTTCTTT	CASSLVGQTRGTEAFF
TRBV30	TRBJ2-5	-	-	TGTGCCTGGAGTGTAGCGGAGGGCCAGACCCAGTACTTC	CAWSVAEGQTQYF
TRBV27	TRBJ2-5	-	-	TGTGCCAGCAGCCCCAGCCAGGGTTTTCAGACCCAGTACTTC	CASSPSQGFQTQYF
TRBV19	TRBJ2-1	-	few	TGTGCCAGTAGGCGTGCCGGGAATCCCAATGAGCAGTTCTTC	CASRRAGNPNEQFF
TRBV7-9	TRBJ2-7	-	-	TGTTCCAGCAGCTTAGTCAGTGGCGGGTACGAGCAGTACTTC	CSSSLVSGGYEQYF
TRBV7-9	TRBJ2-1	-	-	TGTGCCAGCAGCTTAGGGACAGACAATGAGCAGTTCTTC	CASSLGTDNEQFF
TRBV18	TRBJ2-2	TRBD2	-	TGTGCCAGCTCACAACTAGCGGGAGAGTCCGGGGAGCTGTTTTTT	CASSQLAGESGELFF
TRBV2	TRBJ2-5	TRBD1	-	TGTGCCAGCAGTAGACAGGGGGCAATGGGGCAAGAGACCCAGTACTTC	CASSRQGAMGQETQYF
TRBV6-5	TRBJ1-2	-	-	TGTGCCAGCAGCCCCGGAGCCTCCGGCTACACCTTC	CASSPGASGYTF
TRBV19	TRBJ2-1	-	-	TGTGCCAGTAGTATAGGGTTTGGAGGAGGTGAGCAGTTCTTC	CASSIGFGGGEQFF
TRBV2	TRBJ1-1	TRBD1	-	TGTGCCAGCAGGGAGGGACAGCTGAACACTGAAGCTTTCTTT	CASREGQLNTEAFF
TRBV29-1	TRBJ2-7	TRBD1	-	TGCAGCGTCAAGCGGACAGGGGGATTCGAGCAGTACTTC	CSVKRTGGFEQYF
TRBV11-2	TRBJ2-1	TRBD2	-	TGTGCCAGCAGCTTACTCACTAGCGGGAGGGCCCCGACCCACAATGAGCAGTTCTTC	CASSLLTSGRAPTHNEQFF
TRBV6-5	TRBJ1-1	-	-	TGTGCCAGCAGTCCAGTCGGGGGAATAGCTGAAGCTTTCTTT	CASSPVGGIAEAFF
TRBV18	TRBJ2-1	-	-	TGTGCCAGCTCACCACCGTCCCGAAACAGGGATGAGCAGTTCTTC	CASSPPSRNRDEQFF